The 2 T cell receptor beta chains in this list originate from one sample, sequenced in a study of glioma-infiltrating T cells. Amplification of TCR alpha and beta CDR3 regions from RNA used iRepertoire nested multiplex PCR. TCRdb independently ran MiXCR on the multiplex PCR reads; one entry per CDR3 protein. The table has approximately 90,000 distinct CDR3 sequences, 20% to 25% seen once. The sample was glioma tissue, nonneoplastic brain tissue, or PBMCs (not recorded which). The source of these receptors is a human donor with low-grade glioma or glioblastoma, undergoing nonglioma brain surgery, or in good health (not recorded which).

With respect to this clonotype: Just one base apart from a much larger clone, this may be a read error. The rearrangement joins TRBV19 to TRBJ2-1; D tentatively fits TRBD1 or TRBD2 (6 bases each). The CDR3 spans 15 residues. Germline CDR1 LNHDA, CDR2 SQIVND (reference sequence). The CDR3 loop reads CTSSILGGTYNEQFF. In DNA form, the CDR3 reads TGTACCAGTAGTATCTTGGGGGGCACCTACAATGAGCAGTTCTTC.

The chain employs TRBV4-2 and TRBJ1-3, with a tentative D call TRBD1 (5 bases). This CDR3 spans 14 amino acids. Germline assignment: CDR1 LGHNA and CDR2 YNFKEQ. V lost 4 bases and J 5 bases, leaving 12 bases between the germline ends. The CDR3 DNA reads as TGTGCCAGCAGCCCCCAGGGTTTCAGAAACACCATATATTTT. Translating it yields CASSPQGFRNTIYF.